The next 4 T cell receptor beta chains were all read from a single sample in a study of blood T cell repertoires in COVID-19. Assay used: immunoSEQ multiplex PCR; TCRdb lists only in-frame clones, some missing. The repertoire has tens of thousands of clones, around 80% of them found once; the top ten carry less than 15%. The sequenced sample was peripheral blood. The receptors come from a human donor in a cohort sampled during active COVID-19.

This chain uses TRBV11-2 with TRBJ2-7; a possible D gene is TRBD2 (6 bases). Germline CDR1 SGHAT, CDR2 FQNNGV. Trimming took off 5 bases at V and 4 bases at J, with 6 bases between the two ends. The CDR3 loop spans 11 amino acids. CDR3: CASSGGYEQYF. CDR3 in DNA: TGTGCCAGCAGCGGGGGGTACGAGCAGTACTTC.

V usage is TRBV11-2 and J usage is TRBJ1-1, with D possibly being TRBD1 (6 bases). Germline V CDR1 and CDR2: SGHAT, FQNNGV. Trimming pared 1 base from V and 8 bases from J, leaving 11 bases between. The CDR3 totals 13 residues. The CDR3 DNA follows: TGTGCCAGCAGCTTAGGCACAGGGACGGAAGCTTTCTTT. Translated: CASSLGTGTEAFF.

This rearrangement joins TRBV10-1 to TRBJ2-2; the D gene is possibly TRBD1 (5 bases). CDR1 WNHNN and CDR2 SYGVQD come from the germline V gene (reference sequence). The CDR3 is made up of 12 amino acids. The V end was cut by 6 bases, the J end by 5 bases, with 7 bases between. This CDR3 is CASSAGTGELFF. CDR3 DNA: TGCGCCAGCAGCGCAGGGACCGGGGAGCTGTTTTTT.

This chain links TRBV27 with TRBJ2-4, with D possibly TRBD1 on 6 matching bases. Germline V CDR1 and CDR2: MNHEY, SMNVEV (reference sequence). The CDR3 totals 15 residues. Trimming took off 5 bases at V and 3 bases at J, with 14 bases between the two ends. In DNA, the CDR3 is TGTGCCAGCAGTATTACAGGGTTGGGCAAAAACATTCAGTACTTC. As protein: CASSITGLGKNIQYF.